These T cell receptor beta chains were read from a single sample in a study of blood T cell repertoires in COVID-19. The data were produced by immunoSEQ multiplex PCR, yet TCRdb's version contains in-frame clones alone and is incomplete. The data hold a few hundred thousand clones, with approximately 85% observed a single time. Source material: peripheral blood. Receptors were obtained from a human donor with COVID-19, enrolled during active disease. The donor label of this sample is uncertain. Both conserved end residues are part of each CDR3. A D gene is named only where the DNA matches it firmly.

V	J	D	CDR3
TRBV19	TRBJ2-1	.	CASSILPRGYNEQFF
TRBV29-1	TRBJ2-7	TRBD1	CSVEPTGGDHEQYF
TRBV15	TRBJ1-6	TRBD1	CATSREQGLSPLHF
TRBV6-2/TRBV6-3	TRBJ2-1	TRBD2	CASSYVGLAPYNEQFF
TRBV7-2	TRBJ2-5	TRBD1	CASSIDRGWETQYF
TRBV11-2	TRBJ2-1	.	CASSLDRNNEQFF
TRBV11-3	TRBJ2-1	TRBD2	CASSLISETSDYNEQFF
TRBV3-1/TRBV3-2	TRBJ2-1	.	CASSPPFGRAYNEQFF
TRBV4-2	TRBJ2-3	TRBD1	CASSLGDRVVTDTQYF
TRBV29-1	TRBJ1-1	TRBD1	CSGTGALNTEAFF
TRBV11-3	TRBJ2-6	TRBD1	CASSPTGAGANVLTF
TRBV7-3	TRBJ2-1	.	CASSLDNFNEQFF
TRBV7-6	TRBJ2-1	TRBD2	CASSSAPPSGSVLNEQFF
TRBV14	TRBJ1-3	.	CASSQERQGKTIYF
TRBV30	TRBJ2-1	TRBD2	CAWLQTSGRAEQFF